Following are 4 T cell receptor beta chains from one sample sequenced in a study of blood T cells in healthy people across ages. It was with a sample-barcoded 5' primer and a J-beta primer mix that a second PCR of roughly 7 to 12 cycles was run. TCRdb re-derived calls from the 5' RACE reads in MiXCR, one entry per CDR3 protein. Here the sample spans roughly 830,000 distinct CDR3 sequences, approximately 65% being singletons. Sequences were obtained from blood. Receptor source: a man aged 25 to 40 in good health.

The genes are TRBV12-3 or TRBV12-4 and TRBJ1-2, with a weak D call TRBD1 (5 bases). V was shortened by 3 bases and J by 5 bases, with 10 bases between the two germline ends. The CDR3 is 13 residues long. The CDR3 protein is CASSLGVGYGYTF. The CDR3 nucleotides are TGTGCCAGCAGTTTGGGGGTGGGGTATGGCTACACCTTC.

A note on this clonotype: The junction and the germline gene differ at one end; a read error may be behind it. The chain is built from TRBV4-3 and TRBJ1-4; 7 nucleotides agree with TRBD1. The CDR3 length is 16 residues. CDR1 LGHNA and CDR2 YSLEER come from the germline V gene. CDR3 sequence (DNA): TGCGCCAGCAGCGAAGAGCCGGGACAGACGAATGAAAAACTGTTTTTT. It is translated as CASSEEPGQTNEKLFF.

This clonotype has more than one count but fewer than ten. This chain connects TRBV4-3 to TRBJ2-5; perhaps TRBD2 as D (6 bases). Per the germline V gene, CDR1 is LGHNA and CDR2 is YSLEER. CDR3 length equals 13 residues. Trimming removed 4 bases from V and 4 bases from J, with 10 bases in between. The CDR3 reads CASSRDGGETQYF. The CDR3 DNA reads TGCGCCAGCAGCCGAGACGGGGGAGAGACCCAGTACTTC.

The V call is TRBV20-1, the J call TRBJ2-7; TRBD1 aligns across 9 bases. Trimming cost V 4 bases and J 6 bases; bases outside gene matches: 10. The CDR3 is 14 amino acids. Germline loops: CDR1 DFQATT, CDR2 SNEGSKA (reference sequence). The CDR3 region is CSANLQGARAEQYF. The CDR3 region has the DNA TGCAGTGCTAACCTACAGGGGGCTCGGGCCGAGCAGTACTTC.